Below, 6 T cell receptor beta chains from the same sample are listed, as sequenced in a study of T-cell reconstitution after alpha-beta-depleted transplantation in children. This sample's TCRbeta library carried unique molecular identifier barcodes. One entry per CDR3 protein, called by TCRdb with MiXCR from the PCR reads. The sample comprises 300,000 to 350,000 distinct CDR3 sequences, around 25% of which are singletons, and approximately 11% rests with the top ten. The sample in question was PBMCs, mostly from graft donor cells, obtained 180 days after TCRalphabeta/CD19-depleted stem cell transplant. These TCRs come from a male patient younger than 18 who had a stem cell transplant for acute lymphoblastic leukemia, so the T cells may come from the graft donor.

This clonotype turned up a few times. The V call is TRBV3-1, the J call TRBJ1-1; tentatively, D is TRBD1 (5 bases). Trimming took 8 bases from V and 0 from J, leaving 10 bases between them. Germline CDR1 is LGHDT and CDR2 is YNNKEL (reference sequence). The CDR3 contains 13 residues. CDR3: CASSDRLNTEAFF. For the CDR3, the DNA is TGTGCCAGCTCCGACAGATTGAACACTGAAGCTTTCTTT.

This chain connects TRBV3-1 to TRBJ2-2; D not resolved. Trimming stripped 4 bases from V and 4 bases from J, with 13 bases between. The CDR3 loop spans 15 amino acids. Germline V gives CDR1 LGHDT, CDR2 YNNKEL (reference sequence). CDR3 DNA sequence: TGTGCCAGCAGCCGCTGGCACTCAGGCACCGGGGAGCTGTTTTTT. Protein sequence: CASSRWHSGTGELFF.

This rearrangement joins TRBV6-1 to TRBJ2-6, with 9 bases identical to TRBD1. With 6 bases clipped from V and 3 bases from J, the junction kept 15 bases outside the gene matches. The CDR3 contains 19 residues. The germline gives CDR1 MNHNS, CDR2 SASEGT. The CDR3 nucleotides are TGTGCCAGCAGACGGTACCGGGACAGGGCGTCGGGTGGGGCCAACGTCCTGACTTTC. Translating gives CASRRYRDRASGGANVLTF.

This clonotype was picked up a small number of times. The rearrangement links TRBV5-8 to TRBJ2-1; D gene uncertain. The CDR3 runs to 17 residues. With 1 base removed from V and 8 bases from J, the gap between germline ends came to 22 bases. Germline V gene lookup returns CDR1 SGHTS and CDR2 YDEGEE. CDR3: CASSLRSWPQRIDEQFF. As DNA, the CDR3 is TGTGCCAGCAGCTTGCGGTCGTGGCCCCAACGAATCGATGAGCAGTTCTTC.

There are a few counts of this clonotype. CDR3 nucleotides: TGTGCCACCAGTGATTTTCATGCGGGCAATGAGCAGTTCTTC. Its translation is CATSDFHAGNEQFF. V gene TRBV24-1 combines with J gene TRBJ2-1; maybe TRBD2 (5 bases). The CDR3 spans 14 residues. V was shortened by 1 base and J by 6 bases, with 9 bases between the two germline ends. Germline CDR1 is KGHDR and CDR2 is SFDVKD.

The chain's CDR3 is CSVQGPNTEAFF. CDR3 nucleotide sequence: TGCAGCGTTCAGGGACCGAACACTGAAGCTTTCTTT. This chain joins TRBV29-1 and TRBJ1-1; TRBD1 is a possible D gene (5 bases). The CDR3 covers 12 residues. The V and J ends lost 5 bases and 1 base respectively, with 8 bases between them. Germline V gene data show CDR1 as SQVTM and CDR2 as ANQGSEA.